One sample yielded the 14 T cell receptor beta chains listed below, sequenced in a study of blood T cells in healthy people across ages. Together with a sample-barcoded 5' primer, a J-beta primer mix was included in a second PCR lasting about 7 to 11 cycles. TCRdb recomputed calls from the 5' RACE reads with MiXCR, one row per CDR3 protein. The sample records some 1.5 million distinct CDR3 sequences, under 30% being singletons. Material: blood. All receptors come from a woman aged 30 to 39 in good health.

This clonotype was counted only a few times. This sequence joins TRBV27 and TRBJ2-7; TRBD2 aligns across 9 bases. The V segment lost 6 bases and the J segment 3 bases; nucleotides outside the gene matches: 15. CDR3 length: 17 residues. The germline V gene encodes CDR1 MNHEY and CDR2 SMNVEV (reference sequence). In DNA, the CDR3 is TGTGCCAGCAGCCAGGGGGTTAGCGGGAGTAGTGGCTACGAGCAGTACTTC. Its translation: CASSQGVSGSSGYEQYF.

This clonotype was picked up a small number of times. This chain connects TRBV3-1 to TRBJ2-1; D call uncertain. There are 14 residues in the CDR3. Germline V lookup: CDR1 LGHDT, CDR2 YNNKEL (reference sequence). CDR3 bases: TGTCCGGGTCAGGTCTGGGGCTCCTACAATGAGCAGTTCTTC. Protein sequence: CPGQVWGSYNEQFF.

This sequence joins TRBV2 and TRBJ1-2; D gene unclear. The CDR3 consists of 14 residues. Deletions cut 7 bases from V and 4 bases from J, with 16 bases between. The germline CDR1 and CDR2 sequences are SNHLY and FYNNEI. Here the CDR3 reads CASNPTEALYGYTF. The DNA for the CDR3 is TGTGCCAGCAATCCGACTGAGGCTCTCTATGGCTACACCTTC.

This clonotype was observed many times. The chain employs TRBV12-3 or TRBV12-4 and TRBJ1-2; D perhaps matches TRBD1 (5 bases). With 3 bases removed from V and 5 bases from J, the gap between germline ends came to 10 bases. This CDR3 contains 13 residues. The CDR3 spells CASSFGAGYGYTF. The CDR3 DNA reads as TGTGCCAGCAGTTTTGGGGCGGGGTATGGCTACACCTTC.

This clonotype was picked up a small number of times. The chain joins TRBV20-1 to TRBJ2-7; D possibly corresponds to TRBD2 (6 bases). CDR3 size: 15 residues. Germline V gene sequence: CDR1 DFQATT, CDR2 SNEGSKA (reference sequence). Trimming removed 6 bases from V and 2 bases from J, with 20 bases in between. CDR3 sequence: CSADVGLLTPYEQYF. The CDR3 DNA is TGCAGTGCAGATGTCGGACTACTGACACCCTACGAGCAGTACTTC.

In regard to this clonotype: A single base separates this from a much larger clone, so it may be a read error. This rearrangement joins TRBV29-1 to TRBJ2-1; D uncertain. V was trimmed by 7 bases and J by 10 bases, leaving 20 bases between them. CDR3 size: 13 residues. The germline V gene has CDR1 SQVTM and CDR2 ANQGSEA. The CDR3 bases are TGCAGCGCGTCGAGTGGGCGCCCCTACGAGCAGTTCTTC. The encoded protein is CSASSGRPYEQFF.

About this clonotype itself: A read error may account for a junction end that differs from germline. The rearrangement uses TRBV5-1 and TRBJ2-5; D gene ambiguous. The germline V gene encodes CDR1 SGHRS and CDR2 YFSETQ. This CDR3 contains 13 residues. The CDR3 protein is CTSYLAQKETQYF. The DNA for the CDR3 is TGCACCAGCTACTTGGCACAGAAAGAGACCCAGTACTTC.

V gene TRBV7-9 combines with J gene TRBJ2-7; 8 bases map to TRBD1. The CDR3 runs 13 residues. The V gene end was trimmed by 5 bases and the J gene end by 6 bases; junction bases not matched to a gene: 6. Germline V gene data show CDR1 as SEHNR and CDR2 as FQNEAQ (reference sequence). The CDR3 DNA follows: TGTGCCAGCAGCCCCTCGACAGGGGCCGAGCAGTACTTC. This translates into CASSPSTGAEQYF.

This clonotype has a handful of counts. CDR3 in DNA: TGTGCCAGCAGGCGGCAGGGGGCGTTCGATGAGCAGTTCTTC. It translates to CASRRQGAFDEQFF. The chain recombines TRBV13 with TRBJ2-1, with TRBD1 identical over 8 bases. The junction had 9 bases not matched to a gene; V was cut back by 6 bases and J by 8 bases. The CDR3 sequence is 14 residues long. Looked up from germline, CDR1 is PRHDT and CDR2 is FYEKMQ (reference sequence).

This clonotype was found many times. The chain links TRBV10-3 to TRBJ2-1; 8 nucleotides align to TRBD1. Germline loops: CDR1 ENHRY, CDR2 SYGVKD. Trimming at V came to 5 bases and at J to 8 bases, leaving 8 bases not matched to a gene. This CDR3 has 14 residues. In DNA, the CDR3 is TGTGCCATCAGTAGACAGACAGGGGTAGATGAGCAGTTCTTC. Translating it yields CAISRQTGVDEQFF.

The V call is TRBV7-2, the J call TRBJ1-2, with D possibly matching TRBD1 (5 bases). The V gene lost 4 bases and the J gene lost 8 bases, with 20 bases spanning the gap. The CDR3 is made up of 15 amino acids. Germline assignment: CDR1 SGHTA and CDR2 FQGNSA. The CDR3 protein is CASSSREPGVLGYTF. DNA of the CDR3: TGTGCCAGCAGCTCCCGCGAACCGGGGGTACTCGGCTACACCTTC.

The chain employs TRBV29-1 and TRBJ2-5, with 7 bases aligning to TRBD1. V shed 3 bases and J 2 bases; nucleotides not matched to a gene: 6. In germline, CDR1 is SQVTM, CDR2 ANQGSEA. This CDR3 region has 14 residues. CDR3 residues: CSVDRQGLQETQYF. For the CDR3, the DNA is TGCAGCGTTGATAGACAGGGCCTGCAAGAGACCCAGTACTTC.

The chain joins TRBV5-1 to TRBJ2-7, with 12 bases that match TRBD1. J was trimmed by 5 bases and V by 4 bases; bases with no gene match: 10. This CDR3 comprises 16 residues. Germline V gene sequence: CDR1 SGHRS, CDR2 YFSETQ. CDR3 sequence reads: CASSLIPGTGGHEQYF. The CDR3 region has the DNA TGCGCCAGCAGCCTTATTCCCGGGACAGGGGGCCACGAGCAGTACTTC.

This clonotype was seen ten or more times. The rearrangement links TRBV29-1 to TRBJ1-2; D remains unclear. This CDR3 comprises 13 residues. Germline V gene data show CDR1 as SQVTM and CDR2 as ANQGSEA. Trimming shortened V by 7 bases and J by 5 bases, and 17 bases separated the two germline ends. CDR3 amino acids: CSARLDGLYGYTF. In DNA, the CDR3 is TGCAGCGCCAGATTGGACGGGCTATATGGCTACACCTTC.